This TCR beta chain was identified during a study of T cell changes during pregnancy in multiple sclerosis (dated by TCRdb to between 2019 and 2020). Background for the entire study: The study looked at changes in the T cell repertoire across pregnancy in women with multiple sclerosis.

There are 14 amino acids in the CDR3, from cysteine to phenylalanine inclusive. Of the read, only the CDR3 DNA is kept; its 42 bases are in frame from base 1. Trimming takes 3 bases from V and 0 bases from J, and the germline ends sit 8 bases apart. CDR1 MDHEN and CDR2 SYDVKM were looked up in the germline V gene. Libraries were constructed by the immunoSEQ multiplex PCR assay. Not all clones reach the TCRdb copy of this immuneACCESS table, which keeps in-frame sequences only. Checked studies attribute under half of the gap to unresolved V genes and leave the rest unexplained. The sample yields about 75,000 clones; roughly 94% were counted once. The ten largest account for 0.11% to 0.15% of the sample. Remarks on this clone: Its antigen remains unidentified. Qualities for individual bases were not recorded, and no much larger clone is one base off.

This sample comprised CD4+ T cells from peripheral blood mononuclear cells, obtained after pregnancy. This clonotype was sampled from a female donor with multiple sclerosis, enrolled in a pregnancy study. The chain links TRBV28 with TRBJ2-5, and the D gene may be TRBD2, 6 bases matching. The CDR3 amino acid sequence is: CASSLIADQETQYF. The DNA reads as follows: TGTGCCAGCAGTTTGATAGCGGACCAAGAGACCCAGTACTTC.